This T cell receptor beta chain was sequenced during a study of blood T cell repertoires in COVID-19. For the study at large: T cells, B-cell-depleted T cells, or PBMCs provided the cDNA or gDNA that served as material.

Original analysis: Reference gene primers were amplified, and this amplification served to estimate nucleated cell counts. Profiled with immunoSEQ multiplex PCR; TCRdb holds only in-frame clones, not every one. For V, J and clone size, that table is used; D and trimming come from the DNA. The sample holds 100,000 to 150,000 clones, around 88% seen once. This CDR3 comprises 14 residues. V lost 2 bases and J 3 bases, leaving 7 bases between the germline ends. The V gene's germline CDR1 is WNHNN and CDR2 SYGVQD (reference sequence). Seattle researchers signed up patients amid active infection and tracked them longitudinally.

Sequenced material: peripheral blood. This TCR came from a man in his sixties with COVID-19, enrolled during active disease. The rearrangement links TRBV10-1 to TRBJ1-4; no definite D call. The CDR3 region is CASSESTANEKLFF. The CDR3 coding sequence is TGCGCCAGCAGTGAGAGTACGGCTAATGAAAAACTGTTTTTT.